This T cell receptor beta chain was captured by sequencing in a study of blood T cell repertoires in COVID-19. Study at large: Some COVID-19 samples were acute and others convalescent; all came from the United States, Italy and Spain. The analysed material was cDNA or gDNA that came from T cells, B-cell-depleted T cells, or PBMCs.

Per the original data handling: Using reference gene primer amplification, nucleated cell counts were estimated. Repertoires were generated with immunoSEQ multiplex PCR, while TCRdb's copy carries only in-frame clones and drops some. V and J calls and clone size are as listed in that table; D and trimming were resolved from the DNA. The table lists 130,000 to 150,000 clones, more than 65% of them singletons. This TCR came from a woman aged 45-60 years in a cohort sampled during active or convalescent COVID-19. The material sequenced was peripheral blood.

The CDR3 bases are TGTGCCTGGAGTGTATCAGATAGCAATCAGCCCCAGCATTTT. Protein product: CAWSVSDSNQPQHF. This sequence joins TRBV30 and TRBJ1-5, with no clear D. Germline V CDR1 and CDR2: GTSNPN, SVGIG (reference sequence). The CDR3 covers 14 residues. The V gene lost 0 bases and the J gene lost 0 bases, with 6 bases spanning the gap.